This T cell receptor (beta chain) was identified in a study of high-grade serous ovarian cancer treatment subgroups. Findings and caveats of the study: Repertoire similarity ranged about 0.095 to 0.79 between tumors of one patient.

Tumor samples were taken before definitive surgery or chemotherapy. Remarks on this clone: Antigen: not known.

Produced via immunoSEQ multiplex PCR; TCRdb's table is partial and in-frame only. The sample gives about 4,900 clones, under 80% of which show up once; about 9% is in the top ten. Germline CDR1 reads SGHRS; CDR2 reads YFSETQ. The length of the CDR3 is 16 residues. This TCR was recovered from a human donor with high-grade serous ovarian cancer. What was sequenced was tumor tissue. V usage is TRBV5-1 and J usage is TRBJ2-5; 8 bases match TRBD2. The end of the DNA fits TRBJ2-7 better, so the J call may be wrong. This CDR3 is CASSRPPGGSSYEQYF. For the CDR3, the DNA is TGCGCCAGCAGCCGACCCCCGGGAGGGAGCTCCTACGAGCAGTACTTC.